This T cell receptor (beta chain) derives from a study of blood T cell repertoires in COVID-19. In the study overall: Specimens from acute and convalescent COVID-19 originated in the United States, Italy and Spain. PBMCs, B-cell-depleted T cells, or T cells were the source of the cDNA or gDNA that made up the material.

In the original analysis: Counts of nucleated cells, estimated from reference gene primer amplification, were obtained. The method was immunoSEQ multiplex PCR; TCRdb's version includes in-frame clones alone and lacks a portion of them. Clonal size and the V and J genes are those of that table, whereas D and trimming came from the DNA. In the table there are about 330,000 clones, approximately 88% of which are singletons. The CDR3 loop spans 15 amino acids. V was pared by 1 base and J by 5 bases, with 9 bases of the junction left unmatched. The germline gives CDR1 GTSNPN, CDR2 SVGIG (reference sequence).

Sequencing was carried out using peripheral blood. The source is a woman in her forties or fifties with active or convalescent COVID-19. This chain uses TRBV30 with TRBJ1-2; 8 bases are a match to TRBD1. Here the CDR3 DNA reads TGTGCCTGGAGTGACCAGGGGACAGGCGGTTATGGCTACACCTTC. Its protein is CAWSDQGTGGYGYTF.